At least ten counts were recorded for the clone carrying this TCR beta chain. The antigen is unknown. Amplification targeted TCR beta CDR3 regions from RNA transcripts. An initial round of RT-PCR targeting the TCR CDR3 relied on the HTBI primer set. TCRdb reprocessed the multiplex PCR reads with MiXCR, giving one entry per CDR3 protein. The sample consists of about 350,000 distinct CDR3 sequences, approximately 20% of them appearing once. The entry originates in a study of T cells in Graves' hyperthyroidism and ophthalmopathy. Findings and limits, study-wide: A median approximately 6.5 months before onset, the model predicted ophthalmopathy. Blood also held most thyroid clonotypes expanded beyond 0.001.

PBMCs stemmed from 10 ml fresh peripheral blood. This receptor was identified in a woman younger than 35 with Graves' hyperthyroidism. Sample: blood.

The CDR3 sequence: CASSFRGILPEAFF. In DNA form, the CDR3 reads TGTGCCAGCAGTTTCAGGGGGATACTGCCTGAAGCTTTCTTT. The genes are TRBV12-3 or TRBV12-4 and TRBJ1-1, with TRBD1 matching over 7 bases. Germline trimming cut 3 bases from V and 6 bases from J; bases unmatched to any gene: 7. The CDR3 has 14 amino acids.